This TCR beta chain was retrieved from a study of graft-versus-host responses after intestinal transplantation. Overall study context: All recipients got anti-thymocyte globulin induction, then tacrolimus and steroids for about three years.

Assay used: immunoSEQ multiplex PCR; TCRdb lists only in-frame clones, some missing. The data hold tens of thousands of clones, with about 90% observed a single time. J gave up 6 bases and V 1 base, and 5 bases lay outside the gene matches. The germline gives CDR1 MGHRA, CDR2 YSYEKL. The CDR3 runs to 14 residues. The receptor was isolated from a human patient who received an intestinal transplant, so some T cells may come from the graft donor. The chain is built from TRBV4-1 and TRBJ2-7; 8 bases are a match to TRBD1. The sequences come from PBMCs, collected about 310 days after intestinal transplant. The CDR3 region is CASSQGGQAGEQYF. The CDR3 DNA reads TGCGCCAGCAGCCAAGGGGGACAGGCGGGCGAGCAGTACTTC.